This TCR beta chain was profiled in a study of graft-versus-host responses after intestinal transplantation (dated by TCRdb to the early 2020s). General notes on the study: Multivisceral, liver-intestinal, or isolated intestinal transplants were received by the recipients. All recipients received anti-thymocyte globulin induction followed by maintenance tacrolimus and steroids for around 3 years. After intestinal transplantation, graft-versus-host and host-versus-graft alloreactive T cell clones were followed in the graft, circulation and bone marrow using bulk TCR-beta CDR3 sequencing. Alloreactive clones were identified by sequencing pre-transplant mixed lymphocyte reaction products and comparing them with unstimulated pre-transplant donor and recipient T cells. A cohort of some 24 intestinal transplant recipients, including one retransplant, was enrolled, and a few patients lacking pretransplant specimens were excluded. A peak of at least 4% donor T cells among recipient peripheral blood mononuclear cells was the definition used for donor T cell macrochimerism. Samples from three later patients were sequenced in-house on an Illumina MiSeq with MiXCR processing rather than by the commercial service.

What the research found in general, with its limitations: Conclusions were limited by the relatively low number and heterogeneity of intestinal transplant patients. In patients with donor T cell macrochimerism, the allografts had high GvH to HvG T cell clonal ratios. GvH clones were detected in recipient bone marrow, and some appeared earlier in ileal mucosa or blood, consistent with an intestinal mucosal origin. Early after transplant, declines in HvG clones were associated with peak levels of circulating GvH clones.

The label giving this sample's time point can be read as: cells obtained before transplantation from donor or recipient. CD3+CD4+ and CD3+CD8+ populations were FACS-sorted from unstimulated pre-transplant donor and recipient cells taken from spleen or lymph nodes. Here V drops 5 bases and J drops 4 bases, and the junction holds 6 bases not matched to any gene. Per the germline V gene, SGHTA is the CDR1 and FQGTGA is the CDR2. The CDR3 has 14 amino acids, counting the end cysteine and phenylalanine. Only the CDR3 DNA stays, 42 bases, in frame from base 1. As for this clone: What antigen it recognizes has not been identified. Per-base quality was not reported, and no clone a single base away is much larger than it.

Library prep was done by the immunoSEQ multiplex PCR assay. For most patients, genomic DNA was isolated using the Qiagen DNeasy Blood and Tissue Kit and was shipped frozen to Adaptive Biotechnologies for TCR sequencing. For most patients, high-throughput TCR-beta CDR3 sequencing of genomic DNA was performed by Adaptive Biotechnologies. Per the source publication's procedure: TCR sequencing data were retrieved from Adaptive's ImmunoSEQ software for 15 to 20 patients, whereas three other patients were processed with MiXCR and VDJtools. CD4 versus CD8 sorting errors were corrected by removing sequences found in both subsets at a frequency ratio below 5:1. CDR3 nucleotide sequences shared by donor and recipient were removed because the origin of these sequences could not be assigned. To be classed as alloreactive, a clone needed at least 2-fold expansion over unstimulated cells and a minimum CFSE-low frequency of 0.002% (template counts) or 0.001% (read counts). A clone was considered mappable if detected in the sequenced pre-transplant spleen, lymph node, or MLR CFSE-low populations of the donor or recipient. Cumulative frequency of alloreactive clones was calculated as a percentage of all sequences weighted by copy number. As stored in TCRdb, this immuneACCESS dataset retains in-frame rearrangements with V and J assigned. A fraction of the clones does not appear; measured against another copy, unresolved V genes explain less than half of the discrepancy, and the remainder lacks a known reason. V, J and clone size were drawn from that table, and D and trimming were deduced from the DNA. The sample table shows more than 80,000 clones, and 88% are seen once. The ten biggest clones cover around 0.27% of the sample.

This sequence was found in a human donor who was the organ donor for an intestinal transplant. The chain links TRBV7-3 with TRBJ2-5; 8 bases in the middle match TRBD2. Sequencing was performed on unstimulated CD4+ T cells sorted from spleen or lymph node cells, taken before transplant. DNA sequence: TGTGCCAGCAGCACGAGCGGGGGTCGAGAGACCCAGTACTTC. Its translation reads: CASSTSGGRETQYF.